These 22 T cell receptor beta chains came from one sample sequenced in a study of blood T cell repertoires in COVID-19. Some clones are missing from TCRdb's copy, which holds only in-frame ones; the method was immunoSEQ multiplex PCR. The sample consists of around 340,000 clones, about 86% of them appearing once. Material: peripheral blood. These TCRs come from a woman aged 55-70 years with COVID-19, enrolled during active disease.

The rearrangement joins TRBV11-3 to TRBJ1-2, with D perhaps matching TRBD1 (5 bases). V lost 5 bases and J lost 2, with 12 bases in between. In germline, CDR1 is SGHNT, CDR2 YENEEA. The CDR3 has 14 amino acids. This CDR3 reads CASSLTDTNYGYTF. The CDR3, as DNA: TGTGCCAGCAGCCTCACGGACACAAACTATGGCTACACCTTC.

The V and J genes are TRBV7-8 and TRBJ2-2; D is undetermined. Germline V gene data show CDR1 as SGHVS and CDR2 as FQNEAQ. CDR3 size: 14 residues. Trimming removed 7 bases from V and 3 bases from J, with 12 bases in between. The CDR3 sequence: CASTLGTYTGELFF. CDR3 bases: TGTGCCAGCACCCTAGGTACTTACACCGGGGAGCTGTTTTTT.

This chain connects TRBV5-4 to TRBJ2-7, with TRBD2 matching 7 bases. CDR3 size: 13 residues. Trimming removed 8 bases from V and 3 bases from J; junction bases left unmatched: 8. The germline CDR1 and CDR2 sequences are SGHNT and YYREEE (reference sequence). The CDR3 DNA sequence: TGTGCCAGTCGTACCCGGGGGGACTACGAGCAGTACTTC. Its translation: CASRTRGDYEQYF.

This chain uses TRBV7-9 with TRBJ1-1; D gene unclear. Germline CDR1 SEHNR, CDR2 FQNEAQ (reference sequence). V dropped 3 bases and J dropped 6 bases, with 8 bases sitting between them. The CDR3 totals 12 residues. The CDR3, as DNA: TGTGCCAGCAGCTTCTCGAGCCCTGAAGCTTTCTTT. Its translation: CASSFSSPEAFF. Based on the CDR3 plus reference TRBV7-9 and TRBJ1-1, the full variable domain is DTGVSQNPRHKITKRGQNVTFRCDPISEHNRLYWYRQTLGQGPEFLTYFQNEAQLEKSRLLSDRFSAERPKGSFSTLEIQRTEQGDSAMYLCASSFSSPEAFFGQGTRLTVV.

The DNA of the CDR3 is TGTGCCAGCAGTTTGGGGCCCGGGACTGGAAATTCACCCCTCCACTTT. It codes for CASSLGPGTGNSPLHF. This chain uses TRBV27 with TRBJ1-6, with a tentative D call TRBD1 (5 bases). Germline V gene lookup returns CDR1 MNHEY and CDR2 SMNVEV (reference sequence). The V gene lost 3 bases and the J gene lost 7 bases, with 16 bases spanning the gap. CDR3 length equals 16 residues.

This sequence joins TRBV9 and TRBJ1-3, with TRBD1 matching 9 bases. CDR1 is SGDLS, CDR2 YYNGEE, per germline. The CDR3 has 17 residues. The J segment lost 2 bases and the V segment lost 2 bases, leaving 8 bases of the junction unmatched. For the CDR3, the DNA is TGTGCCAGCAGCGTCGGACAACAGGGGGCGCCTGGAAACACCATATATTTT. It yields the protein CASSVGQQGAPGNTIYF.

The gene calls are TRBV9 and TRBJ2-1, with D perhaps TRBD1 (7 bases). With 3 bases removed from V and 1 base from J, the gap between germline ends came to 11 bases. Looked up from germline, CDR1 is SGDLS and CDR2 is YYNGEE. The CDR3 loop spans 15 amino acids. CDR3: CASSAGGQSYNEQFF. CDR3 nucleotide sequence: TGTGCCAGCAGCGCCGGGGGACAGTCCTACAATGAGCAGTTCTTC.

This chain uses TRBV30 with TRBJ1-5; weak D call: TRBD1 (5 bases). CDR1 is GTSNPN and CDR2 is SVGIG in the germline V gene (reference sequence). The CDR3 runs to 13 residues. Trimming pared 2 bases from V and 4 bases from J, leaving 9 bases between. This CDR3 reads CAWSIRDNQPQHF. The DNA of the CDR3 is TGTGCCTGGAGTATCAGGGATAATCAGCCCCAGCATTTT.

This clone has more than one count but fewer than ten. The chain has TRBV15 and TRBJ2-7; D may be TRBD2 (5 bases). Looked up from germline, CDR1 is LNHNV and CDR2 is YYDKDF (reference sequence). With 1 base removed from V and 3 bases from J, the gap between germline ends came to 13 bases. The CDR3 covers 15 residues. The CDR3 is CATSRGARDNYEQYF. The CDR3 bases are TGTGCCACCAGCAGAGGGGCGAGGGATAACTACGAGCAGTACTTC.

The chain has TRBV6-5 and TRBJ2-7, with 9 bases fitting TRBD1. With 3 bases clipped from V and 4 bases from J, the junction kept 7 bases outside the gene matches. The germline V gene encodes CDR1 MNHEY and CDR2 SVGAGI. The CDR3 loop spans 15 amino acids. The CDR3 coding sequence is TGTGCCAGCAGTTATCGGGACAGGGAAAGATACGAGCAGTACTTC. Translation: CASSYRDRERYEQYF.

This clone has a single count. The rearrangement joins TRBV11-2 to TRBJ1-2; 7 bases map to TRBD1. Trimming took 4 bases from V and 4 from J; bases not matched to a gene: 9. This CDR3 is built from 15 residues. Per the germline V gene, CDR1 is SGHAT and CDR2 is FQNNGV. The CDR3 region has the DNA TGTGCCAGCAGCTCGTACAGGGGAAGTGGCTATGGCTACACCTTC. Protein: CASSSYRGSGYGYTF.

This clone was recorded a few times. This sequence joins TRBV12-3 or TRBV12-4 and TRBJ1-6, with 7 bases fitting TRBD1. V lost 5 bases and J lost 10; bases outside the gene matches: 5. This CDR3 has 13 amino acids. CDR3 bases: TGTGCCAGCAGTAGGGACAGTCAATCACCCCTCCACTTT. Amino acid sequence: CASSRDSQSPLHF.

This clone is a singleton in its sample. The chain carries TRBV2 and TRBJ1-2, with D maybe TRBD1 (6 bases). Germline V gives CDR1 SNHLY, CDR2 FYNNEI. V was shortened by 7 bases and J by 4 bases, with 31 bases between the two germline ends. The CDR3 is 19 amino acids. CDR3 in DNA: TGTGCCAGCATCCCACCCGCGGGGGCGACGGTTCTTCCCCCCTATGGCTACACCTTC. Translating gives CASIPPAGATVLPPYGYTF.

Concerning this clone itself: The sample holds other DNA sequences that translate to the same CDR3. This sequence joins TRBV5-1 and TRBJ2-3; 15 bases match TRBD2. CDR1 and CDR2 (germline): SGHRS, YFSETQ. The CDR3 has 16 amino acids. Trimming removed 5 bases from V and 4 bases from J; junction bases left unmatched: 5. The CDR3 region is CASSLGLAGGSDTQYF. The CDR3 coding sequence is TGCGCCAGCAGTCTGGGACTAGCGGGGGGTTCAGATACGCAGTATTTT.

The V call is TRBV9, the J call TRBJ2-5; TRBD2 matches 8 bases. V lost 0 bases, J lost 4 bases, and 11 bases stayed unmatched. The CDR3 has 17 amino acids. Per germline, CDR1 SGDLS and CDR2 YYNGEE. CDR3 protein: CASSVGLWRGAGETQYF. DNA of the CDR3: TGTGCCAGCAGCGTAGGACTCTGGCGGGGGGCGGGAGAGACCCAGTACTTC.

This chain uses TRBV7-3 with TRBJ2-2, with a weak D call TRBD1 (6 bases). Germline V gene data show CDR1 as SGHTA and CDR2 as FQGTGA. Trimming removed 6 bases at V and 4 bases at J, with 15 bases between. The CDR3 length is 15 residues. CDR3 DNA sequence: TGTGCCAGCAGTAGTAAACAGGGATTCACCGGGGAGCTGTTTTTT. Amino acid sequence: CASSSKQGFTGELFF.

DNA of the CDR3: TGTGCTAGTGGCCTTTATGACACTGAAGCTTTCTTT. Encoded protein: CASGLYDTEAFF. The chain couples TRBV12-5 to TRBJ1-1; D remains ambiguous. The ends were cut back, 6 bases at V and 3 bases at J, with 8 bases in the middle. The germline V gene encodes CDR1 LGHNT and CDR2 FRNRAP. This CDR3 is built from 12 residues. The full variable domain, completed using reference TRBV12-5 and TRBJ1-1, is DARVTQTPRHKVTEMGQEVTMRCQPILGHNTVFWYRQTMMQGLELLAYFRNRAPLDDSGMPKDRFSAEMPDATLATLKIQPSEPRDSAVYFCASGLYDTEAFFGQGTRLTVV.

This chain joins TRBV20-1 and TRBJ1-5; D uncertain. Germline lookup yields CDR1 DFQATT and CDR2 SNEGSKA (reference sequence). The V end was cut by 3 bases, the J end by 4 bases, with 7 bases between. The CDR3 loop spans 12 amino acids. The CDR3 DNA follows: TGCAGTGCTAGTACACCTAATCAGCCCCAGCATTTT. This translates into CSASTPNQPQHF.

The chain has TRBV2 and TRBJ1-1, with D unresolved. Trimming took off 8 bases at V and 8 bases at J, with 9 bases between the two ends. The length of the CDR3 is 10 residues. CDR1 is SNHLY and CDR2 is FYNNEI in the germline V gene. CDR3 amino acids: CASLSEEAFF. In nucleotides, the CDR3 is TGTGCCAGCTTGTCAGAAGAAGCTTTCTTT.

The chain is built from TRBV6-5 and TRBJ1-2, with 9 bases fitting TRBD1. V lost 5 bases and J lost 8; bases outside the gene matches: 9. CDR1 is MNHEY, CDR2 SVGAGI, per germline. CDR3 size: 14 residues. The CDR3 here is CASSRQGGSGGYTF. CDR3 DNA sequence: TGTGCCAGCAGTCGACAGGGGGGGAGTGGAGGCTACACCTTC.

The gene calls are TRBV18 and TRBJ2-5, with D possibly TRBD1 on 5 matching bases. V was clipped by 3 bases and J by 1 base, with 12 bases between them. CDR3 length: 15 residues. Germline V CDR1 and CDR2: KGHSH, LQKENI. The CDR3 coding sequence is TGTGCCAGCTCACCGTCTGTTGGGGCCCAAGAGACCCAGTACTTC. It specifies CASSPSVGAQETQYF.

This clone has more than one count but fewer than ten. The chain combines TRBV13 with TRBJ2-2; TRBD2 matches 11 bases. The CDR3 has 17 residues. Germline CDR1 reads PRHDT; CDR2 reads FYEKMQ (reference sequence). J gave up 3 bases and V 5 bases, and 8 bases lay outside the gene matches. CDR3 nucleotide sequence: TGTGCCAGCAGCCCCCCTTTGACTAGCGGGGACACCGGGGAGCTGTTTTTT. Translating it yields CASSPPLTSGDTGELFF.